This T cell receptor (beta chain) was identified during a study of blood T cell repertoires in COVID-19. Some clones are missing from TCRdb's copy, which holds only in-frame ones; the method was immunoSEQ multiplex PCR. Here the sample spans some 81,000 clones, nearly 95% being singletons. V shed 4 bases, J shed 6 bases, and the junction held 11 bases outside the gene matches. The CDR3 sequence is 16 residues long. Germline lookup yields CDR1 SNHLY and CDR2 FYNNEI. Sequenced sample: peripheral blood. The J gene is TRBJ2-1, the V gene TRBV2; 8 nucleotides agree with TRBD1. This TCR derives from a human donor with active COVID-19. The donor label of this sample is uncertain. The CDR3: CASSGTGSRRGNEQFF. The CDR3 nucleotides are TGTGCCAGCAGTGGGACAGGGAGTCGGCGGGGCAATGAGCAGTTCTTC.